Listed here are 20 T cell receptor beta chains from one sample, sequenced in a study of Graves' ophthalmopathy and Graves' hyperthyroidism. Amplification of TCR beta CDR3 regions used RNA transcripts. The library came from an HTBI-primed first-round RT-PCR and a second-round multiplex PCR. TCRdb passed the multiplex PCR reads through MiXCR, listing each CDR3 protein once. The table has around 400,000 distinct CDR3 sequences, roughly 20% seen once; the top ten hold under 3.5%. Sequencing input: peripheral blood. The receptor source for this set is a woman aged 18-29 years with stable Graves' hyperthyroidism.

This clonotype was counted ten times or more. J is TRBJ2-2 and V is TRBV24-1; D gene unclear. The germline V and J ends were trimmed by 7 bases and 7 bases, with 21 bases remaining between them. The V gene's germline CDR1 is KGHDR and CDR2 SFDVKD. This CDR3 is built from 16 residues. Here the CDR3 DNA reads TGTGCCACCAGCGACCCGGGCAACCCGGTCATCGGGGAGCTGTTTTTT. It translates to CATSDPGNPVIGELFF.

This clonotype was counted many times. The V and J genes are TRBV19 and TRBJ2-5; weak D call: TRBD2 (6 bases). V dropped 1 base and J dropped 2 bases, with 14 bases sitting between them. The CDR3 sequence is 16 residues long. Germline-derived CDR1 and CDR2 are LNHDA and SQIVND (reference sequence). The CDR3 loop reads CASSIAPVRGQETQYF. The CDR3 nucleotides read TGTGCCAGTAGTATAGCCCCTGTGCGGGGACAAGAGACCCAGTACTTC.

This clonotype was recorded many times. The CDR3 ends on some other residue instead of the conserved phenylalanine or tryptophan, so this is likely a read error. Because the CDR3's place on the DNA is in doubt, the DNA is left out and the CDR3 is given as listed by TCRdb. This sequence joins TRBV25-1 and TRBJ2-5; TRBD1, the D gene given by the table, was not confirmed from the DNA. Germline loops: CDR1 MGHDK, CDR2 SYGVNS. Both ends counted, the CDR3 spans 12 residues. CDR3 sequence: CASSDGRDSLTL.

The genes are TRBV6-1 and TRBJ1-2; possible D gene TRBD1, 6 bases. Germline V gene data show CDR1 as MNHNS and CDR2 as SASEGT. Between the trimmed V and J ends, which lost 6 bases and 8 bases, there was a span of 25 bases. The CDR3 runs to 16 residues. Written as DNA, the CDR3 is TGTGCCAGCAGAATTGGTCTGGGTGTGGGGGCGCAAGGCTACACCTTC. Encoded protein: CASRIGLGVGAQGYTF.

This clonotype has at least ten counts. The V call is TRBV5-1, the J call TRBJ1-1; TRBD1 might be the D (5 bases). The CDR3 spans 13 residues. Trimming took off 6 bases at V and 1 base at J, with 10 bases between the two ends. Germline V gene lookup returns CDR1 SGHRS and CDR2 YFSETQ. The CDR3 sequence: CASNLQENTEAFF. CDR3 DNA sequence: TGCGCCAGCAACTTACAGGAGAACACTGAAGCTTTCTTT.

This clonotype was seen many times. The gene calls are TRBV19 and TRBJ2-4; 7 bases are shared with TRBD2. With V trimmed by 6 bases and J by 6 bases, 8 bases remained unmatched. The CDR3 has 14 residues. Germline V gene sequence: CDR1 LNHDA, CDR2 SQIVND (reference sequence). CDR3 DNA: TGTGCCAGTAGCCCCGGGGAGGGCGGAAACATTCAGTACTTC. Translation: CASSPGEGGNIQYF.

J is TRBJ2-7 and V is TRBV4-1; 7 positions agree with TRBD2. Germline V lookup: CDR1 MGHRA, CDR2 YSYEKL. The CDR3 length is 15 residues. J gave up 2 bases and V 6 bases, and 10 bases lay outside the gene matches. For the CDR3, the DNA is TGCGCCAGCAGGCAGTACGGGGGAGGGCCCTACGAGCAGTACTTC. Translating gives CASRQYGGGPYEQYF.

At least ten counts were recorded for this clonotype. The J gene is TRBJ2-2, the V gene TRBV7-8; 10 bases are shared with TRBD1. V trimming: 4 bases; J trimming: 2 bases; junction bases outside the gene matches: 7. The CDR3 has 17 residues. CDR1 and CDR2 from the germline V gene are SGHVS and FQNEAQ. The CDR3 reads CASSSGQGVVNTGELFF. The CDR3 coding sequence is TGTGCCAGCAGCTCAGGACAGGGGGTAGTAAACACCGGGGAGCTGTTTTTT.

At least ten counts were recorded for this clonotype. V gene TRBV7-2 combines with J gene TRBJ2-7, with 11 bases that match TRBD2. This CDR3 is 13 amino acids long. Germline loops: CDR1 SGHTA, CDR2 FQGNSA. Unmatched junction bases numbered 2, after V lost 4 bases and J lost 6 bases. The CDR3 DNA follows: TGTGCCAGCAGCTCTAGCGGGAGGTCCGAGCAGTACTTC. Protein product: CASSSSGRSEQYF.

This clonotype was seen a handful of times. Because it lacks the conserved phenylalanine or tryptophan at the end, this CDR3 is likely a read error. DNA of the CDR3: TGTGCCAGCAGGACAGGGAATTCGGACAATCAGCCCCAGCATCTT. This translates into CASRTGNSDNQPQHL. The chain joins TRBV6-1 to TRBJ1-5; 7 bases map to TRBD1. The CDR3 contains 15 residues. V shed 6 bases, J shed 3 bases, and the junction held 8 bases outside the gene matches. Germline CDR1 reads MNHNS; CDR2 reads SASEGT.

This clonotype was counted many times. The CDR3 sequence: CASTREYSNQPQHF. The CDR3 nucleotides are TGTGCCAGCACGCGGGAATATAGCAATCAGCCCCAGCATTTT. This chain joins TRBV2 and TRBJ1-5; D unresolved. This CDR3 has 14 amino acids. V was cut by 7 bases and J by 0 bases, with 10 bases left in between. Per the germline V gene, CDR1 is SNHLY and CDR2 is FYNNEI.

This clonotype was recorded at least ten times. The V call is TRBV5-1, the J call TRBJ2-2; 12 bases match TRBD2. The germline CDR1 and CDR2 sequences are SGHRS and YFSETQ. The CDR3 extends over 15 amino acids. V lost 0 bases and J lost 9; bases outside the gene matches: 3. CDR3 residues: CASSLAGLAGRELFF. CDR3 in DNA: TGCGCCAGCAGCTTGGCCGGACTAGCGGGACGGGAGCTGTTTTTT.

This clonotype occurred many times. This chain links TRBV12-3 or TRBV12-4 with TRBJ2-7, with D perhaps matching TRBD2 (5 bases). The CDR3 runs 13 residues. V dropped 0 bases and J dropped 5 bases, with 8 bases sitting between them. The CDR3 region is CASSLAGVDEQYF. For the CDR3, the DNA is TGTGCCAGCAGTTTAGCGGGAGTGGACGAGCAGTACTTC.

This clonotype came up many times. The V and J genes are TRBV18 and TRBJ1-1; perhaps TRBD1 as D (6 bases). The CDR3 consists of 14 residues. The V end was cut by 4 bases, the J end by 1 base, with 10 bases between. CDR1 and CDR2 from the germline V gene are KGHSH and LQKENI. CDR3 residues: CASSQIQGNTEAFF. The CDR3, as DNA: TGTGCCAGCTCACAGATACAGGGGAACACTGAAGCTTTCTTT.

There are many counts of this clonotype. J is TRBJ2-7 and V is TRBV6-5; 7 bases are a match to TRBD2. The CDR3 runs to 16 residues. The germline V gene has CDR1 MNHEY and CDR2 SVGAGI. V lost 4 bases to trimming and J lost 4 bases; unmatched junction nucleotides: 13. The chain's CDR3 is CASSWTRGRIGYEQYF. The CDR3 nucleotides are TGTGCCAGCAGTTGGACACGCGGGAGAATTGGGTACGAGCAGTACTTC.

This clonotype was picked up many times. This chain joins TRBV11-2 and TRBJ1-6, with TRBD1 identical over 8 bases. V shed 6 bases and J 13 bases; nucleotides not matched to a gene: 11. Germline CDR1 is SGHAT and CDR2 is FQNNGV. This CDR3 contains 14 residues. This CDR3 reads CASRQGQASSPLHF. DNA of the CDR3: TGTGCCAGCAGGCAGGGACAGGCTTCTTCCCCCCTCCACTTT.

In its sample, this clonotype was seen many times. The J gene is TRBJ2-5, the V gene TRBV6-5, with TRBD2 matching over 11 bases. Germline CDR1 MNHEY, CDR2 SVGAGI. V was pared by 2 bases and J by 5 bases, with 4 bases of the junction left unmatched. There are 15 residues in the CDR3. This CDR3 is CASSYVAGGGETQYF. Written as DNA, the CDR3 is TGTGCCAGCAGTTACGTAGCGGGAGGGGGGGAGACCCAGTACTTC.

This clonotype was detected ten times or more. The chain joins TRBV10-3 to TRBJ2-5, with 9 bases matching TRBD2. In germline, CDR1 is ENHRY, CDR2 SYGVKD. V shed 4 bases, J shed 2 bases, and the junction held 2 bases outside the gene matches. The CDR3 spans 14 residues. In DNA form, the CDR3 reads TGTGCCATCAGTGTAAGCGGGGGGCAAGAGACCCAGTACTTC. This sequence encodes CAISVSGGQETQYF.

This chain connects TRBV7-8 to TRBJ2-7; the match to TRBD1 covers 7 bases. With 4 bases clipped from V and 0 bases from J, the junction kept 6 bases outside the gene matches. From germline, CDR1 is SGHVS and CDR2 FQNEAQ. This CDR3 spans 15 amino acids. CDR3 region: CASSYIQGSSYEQYF. DNA of the CDR3: TGTGCCAGCAGCTACATACAGGGGAGCTCCTACGAGCAGTACTTC.

This clonotype was counted ten times or more. The V call is TRBV20-1, the J call TRBJ2-7, with 7 bases fitting TRBD2. CDR3 size: 15 residues. Looked up from germline, CDR1 is DFQATT and CDR2 is SNEGSKA (reference sequence). Trimming cost V 0 bases and J 5 bases; bases outside gene matches: 10. The CDR3 loop reads CSARDRRELIDEQYF. CDR3 bases: TGCAGTGCTAGAGATCGGCGGGAGCTTATCGACGAGCAGTACTTC.